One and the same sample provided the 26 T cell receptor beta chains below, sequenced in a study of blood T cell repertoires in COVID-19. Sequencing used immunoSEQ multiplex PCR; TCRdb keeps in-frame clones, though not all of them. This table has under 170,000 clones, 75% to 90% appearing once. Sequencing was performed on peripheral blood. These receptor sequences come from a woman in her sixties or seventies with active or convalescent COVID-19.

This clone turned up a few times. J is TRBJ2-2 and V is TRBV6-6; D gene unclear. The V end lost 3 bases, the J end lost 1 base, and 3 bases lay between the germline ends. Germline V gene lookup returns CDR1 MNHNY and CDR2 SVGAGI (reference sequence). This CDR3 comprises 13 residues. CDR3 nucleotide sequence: TGTGCCAGCAGTTATCAGAACACCGGGGAGCTGTTTTTT. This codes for CASSYQNTGELFF.

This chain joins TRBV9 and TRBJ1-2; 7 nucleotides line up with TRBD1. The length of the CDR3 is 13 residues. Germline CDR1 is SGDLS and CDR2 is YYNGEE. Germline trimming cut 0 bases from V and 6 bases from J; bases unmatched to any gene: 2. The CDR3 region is CASSVGQGDGYTF. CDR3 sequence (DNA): TGTGCCAGCAGCGTAGGACAGGGAGATGGCTACACCTTC. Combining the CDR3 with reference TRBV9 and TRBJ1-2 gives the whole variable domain DSGVTQTPKHLITATGQRVTLRCSPRSGDLSVYWYQQSLDQGLQFLIQYYNGEERAKGNILERFSAQQFPDLHSELNLSSLELGDSALYFCASSVGQGDGYTFGSGTRLTVV.

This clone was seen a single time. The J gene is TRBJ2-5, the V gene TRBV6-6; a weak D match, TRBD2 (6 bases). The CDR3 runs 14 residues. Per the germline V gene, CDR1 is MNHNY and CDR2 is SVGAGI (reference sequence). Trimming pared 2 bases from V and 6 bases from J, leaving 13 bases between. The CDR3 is CASSYPEEGQTQYF. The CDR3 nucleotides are TGTGCCAGCAGTTACCCCGAGGAGGGGCAGACCCAGTACTTC.

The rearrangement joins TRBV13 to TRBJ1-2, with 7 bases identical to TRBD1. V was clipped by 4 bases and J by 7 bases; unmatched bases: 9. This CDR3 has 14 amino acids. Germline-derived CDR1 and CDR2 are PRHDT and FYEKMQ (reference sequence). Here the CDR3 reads CASSSWTGYPGYTF. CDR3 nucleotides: TGTGCCAGCAGCTCTTGGACAGGATACCCTGGCTACACCTTC.

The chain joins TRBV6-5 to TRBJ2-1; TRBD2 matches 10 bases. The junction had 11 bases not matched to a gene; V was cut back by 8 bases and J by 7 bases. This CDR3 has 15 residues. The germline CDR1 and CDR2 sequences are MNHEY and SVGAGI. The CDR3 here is CASHPSASGGNEQFF. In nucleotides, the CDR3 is TGTGCCAGCCACCCGTCGGCTAGCGGGGGTAATGAGCAGTTCTTC.

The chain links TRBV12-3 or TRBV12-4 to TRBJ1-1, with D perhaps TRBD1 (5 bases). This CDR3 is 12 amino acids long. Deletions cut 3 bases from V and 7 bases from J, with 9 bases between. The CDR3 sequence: CASSLEGLEAFF. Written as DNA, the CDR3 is TGTGCCAGCAGTTTGGAGGGACTTGAAGCTTTCTTT.

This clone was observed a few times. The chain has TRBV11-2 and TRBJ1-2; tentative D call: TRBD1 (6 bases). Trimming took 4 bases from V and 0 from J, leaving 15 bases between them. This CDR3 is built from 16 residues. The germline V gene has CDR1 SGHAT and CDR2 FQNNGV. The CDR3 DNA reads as TGTGCCAGCAGCTCAGAGTACAGGGCCCCTAACTATGGCTACACCTTC. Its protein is CASSSEYRAPNYGYTF. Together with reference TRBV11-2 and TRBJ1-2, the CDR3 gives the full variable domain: EAGVAQSPRYKIIEKRQSVAFWCNPISGHATLYWYQQILGQGPKLLIQFQNNGVVDDSQLPKDRFSAERLKGVDSTLKIQPAKLEDSAVYLCASSSEYRAPNYGYTFGSGTRLTVV.

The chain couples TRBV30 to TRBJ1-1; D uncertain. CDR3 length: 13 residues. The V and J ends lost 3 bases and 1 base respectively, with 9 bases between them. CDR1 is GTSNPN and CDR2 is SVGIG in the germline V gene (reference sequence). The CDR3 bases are TGTGCCTGGAGAGCAGCAGGGAACACTGAAGCTTTCTTT. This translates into CAWRAAGNTEAFF. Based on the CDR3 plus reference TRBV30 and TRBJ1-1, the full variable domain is SQTIHQWPATLVQPVGSPLSLECTVEGTSNPNLYWYRQAAGRGLQLLFYSVGIGQISSEVPQNLSASRPQDRQFILSSKKLLLSDSGFYLCAWRAAGNTEAFFGQGTRLTVV.

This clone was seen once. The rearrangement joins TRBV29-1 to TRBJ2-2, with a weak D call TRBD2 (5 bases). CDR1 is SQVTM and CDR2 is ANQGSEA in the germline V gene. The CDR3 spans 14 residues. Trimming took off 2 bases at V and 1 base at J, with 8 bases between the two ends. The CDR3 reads CSVERTGNTGELFF. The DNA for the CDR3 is TGCAGCGTTGAACGGACTGGGAACACCGGGGAGCTGTTTTTT.

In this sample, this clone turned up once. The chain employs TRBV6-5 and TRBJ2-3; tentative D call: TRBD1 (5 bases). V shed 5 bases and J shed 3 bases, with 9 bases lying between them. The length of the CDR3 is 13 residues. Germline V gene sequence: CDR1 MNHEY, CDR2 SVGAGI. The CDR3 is CASSPGYTDTQYF. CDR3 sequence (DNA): TGTGCCAGCAGTCCAGGGTATACAGATACGCAGTATTTT.

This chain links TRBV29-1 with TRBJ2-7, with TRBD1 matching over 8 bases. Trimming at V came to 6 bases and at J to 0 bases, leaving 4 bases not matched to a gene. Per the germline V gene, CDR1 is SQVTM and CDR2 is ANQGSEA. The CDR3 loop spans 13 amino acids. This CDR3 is CSVRTGSSYEQYF. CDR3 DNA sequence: TGCAGCGTCCGGACAGGGAGCTCCTACGAGCAGTACTTC.

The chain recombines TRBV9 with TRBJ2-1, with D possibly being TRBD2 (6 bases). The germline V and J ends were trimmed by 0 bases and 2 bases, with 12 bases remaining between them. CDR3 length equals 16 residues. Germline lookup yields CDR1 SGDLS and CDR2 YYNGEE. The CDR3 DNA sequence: TGTGCCAGCAGCGTAGCCCCCGGGGGTCCCTACAATGAGCAGTTCTTC. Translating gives CASSVAPGGPYNEQFF.

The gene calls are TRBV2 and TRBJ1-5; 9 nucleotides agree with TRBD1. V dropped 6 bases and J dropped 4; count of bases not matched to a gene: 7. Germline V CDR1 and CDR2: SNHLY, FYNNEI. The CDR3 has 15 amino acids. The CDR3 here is CASRWTGVVNQPQHF. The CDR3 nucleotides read TGTGCCAGCAGGTGGACAGGGGTGGTAAATCAGCCCCAGCATTTT.

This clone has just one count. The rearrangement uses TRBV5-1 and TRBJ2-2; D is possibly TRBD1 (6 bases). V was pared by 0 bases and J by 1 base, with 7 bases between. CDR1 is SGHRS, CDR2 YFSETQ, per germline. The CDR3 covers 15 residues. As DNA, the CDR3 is TGCGCCAGCAGCTTGGCGACAGGGAACACCGGGGAGCTGTTTTTT. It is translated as CASSLATGNTGELFF.

The chain's CDR3 is CASSGAGLPYEQYF. The CDR3 coding sequence is TGTGCCAGTAGTGGAGCGGGGCTCCCCTACGAGCAGTACTTC. The chain carries TRBV19 and TRBJ2-7; 7 nucleotides match TRBD2. The germline CDR1 and CDR2 sequences are LNHDA and SQIVND (reference sequence). CDR3 length equals 14 residues. V was pared by 5 bases and J by 2 bases, with 6 bases of the junction left unmatched.

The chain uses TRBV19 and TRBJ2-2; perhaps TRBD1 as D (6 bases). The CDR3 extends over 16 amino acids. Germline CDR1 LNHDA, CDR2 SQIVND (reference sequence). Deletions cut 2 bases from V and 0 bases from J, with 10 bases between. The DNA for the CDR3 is TGTGCCAGTAGTATAAGAGGACAGCCGAACACCGGGGAGCTGTTTTTT. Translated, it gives CASSIRGQPNTGELFF.

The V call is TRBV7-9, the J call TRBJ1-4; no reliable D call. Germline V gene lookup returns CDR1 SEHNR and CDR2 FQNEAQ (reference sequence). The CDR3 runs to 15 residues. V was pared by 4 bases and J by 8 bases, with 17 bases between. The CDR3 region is CASSYVLGGLEKLFF. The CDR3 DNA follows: TGTGCCAGCAGCTATGTACTGGGAGGACTAGAAAAACTGTTTTTT.

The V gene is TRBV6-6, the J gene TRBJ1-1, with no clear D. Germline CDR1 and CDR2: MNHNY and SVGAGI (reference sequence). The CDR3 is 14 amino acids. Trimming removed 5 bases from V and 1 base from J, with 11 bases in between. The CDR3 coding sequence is TGTGCCAGCAGTCCGCCCAGTGCGAACACTGAAGCTTTCTTT. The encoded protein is CASSPPSANTEAFF.

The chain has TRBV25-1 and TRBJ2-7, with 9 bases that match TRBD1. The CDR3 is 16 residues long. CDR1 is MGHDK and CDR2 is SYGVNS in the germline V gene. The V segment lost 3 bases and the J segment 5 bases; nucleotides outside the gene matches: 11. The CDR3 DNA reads TGTGCCAGCAGTGACTGGGGACAGGGAGTAGGAAACGAGCAGTACTTC. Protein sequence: CASSDWGQGVGNEQYF.

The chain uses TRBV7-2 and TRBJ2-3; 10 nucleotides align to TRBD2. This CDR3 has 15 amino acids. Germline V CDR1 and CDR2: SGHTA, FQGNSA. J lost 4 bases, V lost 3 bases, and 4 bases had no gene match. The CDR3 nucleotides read TGTGCCAGCAGCTTCGTACTAGCGGGGTCAGATACGCAGTATTTT. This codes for CASSFVLAGSDTQYF.

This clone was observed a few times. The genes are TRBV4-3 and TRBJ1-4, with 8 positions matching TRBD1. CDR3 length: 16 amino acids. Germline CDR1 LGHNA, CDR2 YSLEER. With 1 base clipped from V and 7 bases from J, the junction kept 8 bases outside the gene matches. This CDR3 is CASSQGWTGRGEKLFF. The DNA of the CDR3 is TGCGCCAGCAGCCAAGGGTGGACAGGGAGGGGTGAAAAACTGTTTTTT.

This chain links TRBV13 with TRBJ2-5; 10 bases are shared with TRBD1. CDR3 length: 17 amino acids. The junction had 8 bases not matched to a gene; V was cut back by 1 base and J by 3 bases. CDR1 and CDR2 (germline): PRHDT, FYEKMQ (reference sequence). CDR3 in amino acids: CASSLVASGTGEETQYF. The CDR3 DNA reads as TGTGCCAGCAGCTTAGTCGCTTCCGGGACAGGGGAAGAGACCCAGTACTTC. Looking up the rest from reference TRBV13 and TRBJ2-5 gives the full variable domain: AAGVIQSPRHLIKEKRETATLKCYPIPRHDTVYWYQQGPGQDPQFLISFYEKMQSDKGSIPDRFSAQQFSDYHSELNMSSLELGDSALYFCASSLVASGTGEETQYFGPGTRLLVL.

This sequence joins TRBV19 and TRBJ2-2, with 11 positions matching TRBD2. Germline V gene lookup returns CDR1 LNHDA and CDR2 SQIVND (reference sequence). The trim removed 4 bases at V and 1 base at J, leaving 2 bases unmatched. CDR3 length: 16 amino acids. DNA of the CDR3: TGTGCCAGTAGTACCCTAGCGGGGGGGAACACCGGGGAGCTGTTTTTT. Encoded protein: CASSTLAGGNTGELFF.

This CDR3 reads CASSYSSTGRANSYEQYF. The CDR3 DNA reads as TGTGCCAGCAGTTACTCGAGTACGGGCAGGGCTAACTCCTACGAGCAGTACTTC. The V call is TRBV6-2 or TRBV6-3, the J call TRBJ2-7, with D possibly being TRBD1 (5 bases). The germline V gene has CDR1 MNHEY and CDR2 SVGEGT. There are 18 residues in the CDR3. V was trimmed by 0 bases and J by 0 bases, leaving 18 bases between them.

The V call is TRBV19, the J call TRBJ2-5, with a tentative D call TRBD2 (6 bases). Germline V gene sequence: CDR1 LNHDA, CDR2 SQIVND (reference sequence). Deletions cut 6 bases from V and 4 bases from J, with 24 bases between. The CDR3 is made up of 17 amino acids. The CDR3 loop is CASSPWGVQVNGETQYF. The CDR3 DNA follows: TGTGCCAGTAGCCCGTGGGGGGTTCAAGTAAACGGAGAGACCCAGTACTTC.

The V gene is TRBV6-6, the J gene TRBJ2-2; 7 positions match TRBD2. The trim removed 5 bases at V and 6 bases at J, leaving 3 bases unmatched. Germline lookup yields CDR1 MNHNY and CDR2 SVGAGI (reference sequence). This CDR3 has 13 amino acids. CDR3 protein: CASSPGLAGELFF. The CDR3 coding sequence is TGTGCCAGCAGTCCCGGACTAGCCGGGGAGCTGTTTTTT.